A selection of T cell receptor beta chains follows, all from one sample in a study of memory CD4+ T cells and cytomegalovirus serostatus. Using immunoSEQ multiplex PCR, the repertoire was profiled, and TCRdb retains in-frame clones only, with some absent. The sample holds roughly 50,000 clones, under 90% seen once. Sequenced sample: memory CD4+ T cells from blood. These receptors originate from an adult in good health and CMV-seronegative. Some clones in this sample may be carry-over from other donors' samples. Both conserved end residues are trimmed from each CDR3.

V gene: TRBV28; J gene: TRBJ2-4; CDR3 protein: ASRGPALAKNIQY
V gene: TRBV14; J gene: TRBJ1-1; CDR3 protein: ASSPISTLSGAF
V gene: TRBV28; J gene: TRBJ2-5; CDR3 protein: ASSSRPGRGEETQY
V gene: TRBV2; J gene: TRBJ2-5; CDR3 protein: ASTLTGGAGETQY
V gene: TRBV6-5; J gene: TRBJ1-1; CDR3 protein: ASIRGDGGTEAF
V gene: TRBV14; J gene: TRBJ1-2; CDR3 protein: ASSIGGGGYT
V gene: TRBV18; J gene: TRBJ1-1; CDR3 protein: ASSPISRNTEAF
V gene: TRBV7-9; J gene: TRBJ2-1; CDR3 protein: ASSLAASDEQF
V gene: TRBV10-3; J gene: TRBJ1-1; CDR3 protein: ATRGELNTEAF
V gene: TRBV9; J gene: TRBJ2-7; CDR3 protein: ASSVTVGQGADEQY
V gene: TRBV9; J gene: TRBJ2-3; CDR3 protein: ASSSRTTDTQY
V gene: TRBV18; J gene: TRBJ1-1; CDR3 protein: ASSRGAGVRNTEAF
V gene: TRBV11-1; J gene: TRBJ1-1; CDR3 protein: ASSLARGVNTEAF
V gene: TRBV7-2; J gene: TRBJ2-1; CDR3 protein: ASTPTSGRVEQF
V gene: TRBV11-3; J gene: TRBJ2-3; CDR3 protein: ASSLGPTDTQY
V gene: TRBV27; J gene: TRBJ2-7; CDR3 protein: ASSWREGDEQY
V gene: TRBV19; J gene: TRBJ1-6; CDR3 protein: ASSTGNNSPLH
V gene: TRBV27; J gene: TRBJ2-7; CDR3 protein: ASSPRDSSYEQY
V gene: TRBV11-2; J gene: TRBJ2-5; CDR3 protein: ASSSTLAVGGETQY
V gene: TRBV30; J gene: TRBJ1-1; CDR3 protein: AWSTGSQGNTEAF
V gene: TRBV7-6; J gene: TRBJ2-6; CDR3 protein: ASSPSSSSGANVLT
V gene: TRBV5-1; J gene: TRBJ2-1; CDR3 protein: ASSLATGWLNEQF
V gene: TRBV6-1; J gene: TRBJ1-5; CDR3 protein: ASSDQGNQPQH
V gene: TRBV27; J gene: TRBJ2-3; CDR3 protein: ASSLRTSTDTQY
V gene: TRBV7-2; J gene: TRBJ2-7; CDR3 protein: ASSRRSPGERSYEQY
V gene: TRBV5-1; J gene: TRBJ2-7; CDR3 protein: ASSLTSGALEQY
V gene: TRBV28; J gene: TRBJ2-5; CDR3 protein: ASSLDSAPGGETQY
V gene: TRBV7-8; J gene: TRBJ1-1; CDR3 protein: ASSPLGAIPNTEAF
V gene: TRBV7-9; J gene: TRBJ1-1; CDR3 protein: ASSTTGLTEAF
V gene: TRBV4-2; J gene: TRBJ2-3; CDR3 protein: ASSQGPGGPTDTQY
V gene: TRBV14; J gene: TRBJ1-4; CDR3 protein: ASSPGGQTRNEKLF
V gene: TRBV5-1; J gene: TRBJ2-5; CDR3 protein: ASKETQY
V gene: TRBV28; J gene: TRBJ1-1; CDR3 protein: ASSLIGAATEAF
V gene: TRBV27; J gene: TRBJ2-1; CDR3 protein: ASSSNREQF
V gene: TRBV7-2; J gene: TRBJ2-3; CDR3 protein: ASSSPPDTQY
V gene: TRBV9; J gene: TRBJ1-2; CDR3 protein: ASSVETDYGYT
V gene: TRBV5-4; J gene: TRBJ2-1; CDR3 protein: ASSRGTSGGREQF
V gene: TRBV19; J gene: TRBJ1-1; CDR3 protein: ASSIVWGNTEAF
V gene: TRBV18; J gene: TRBJ2-5; CDR3 protein: ASSPGGRETQY
V gene: TRBV28; J gene: TRBJ1-2; CDR3 protein: ASSLGGPGDYGYT
V gene: TRBV30; J gene: TRBJ2-3; CDR3 protein: AWSVGTFNTDTQY
V gene: TRBV4-3; J gene: TRBJ2-3; CDR3 protein: ASSQVQRQSTDTQY
V gene: TRBV7-3; J gene: TRBJ2-7; CDR3 protein: ASSLTAGQLYEQY
V gene: TRBV29-1; J gene: TRBJ2-1; CDR3 protein: SVGGPYNEQF
V gene: TRBV5-6; J gene: TRBJ2-7; CDR3 protein: ASSAKSREY
V gene: TRBV2; J gene: TRBJ1-2; CDR3 protein: ASSERQLIYGYT
V gene: TRBV5-8; J gene: TRBJ2-5; CDR3 protein: ASSVRTGQETQY
V gene: TRBV18; J gene: TRBJ1-2; CDR3 protein: ASSSDRGSPDT
V gene: TRBV19; J gene: TRBJ2-7; CDR3 protein: ASSTALIMGYEQY
V gene: TRBV4-2; J gene: TRBJ1-5; CDR3 protein: ASSPGALADNQPQH